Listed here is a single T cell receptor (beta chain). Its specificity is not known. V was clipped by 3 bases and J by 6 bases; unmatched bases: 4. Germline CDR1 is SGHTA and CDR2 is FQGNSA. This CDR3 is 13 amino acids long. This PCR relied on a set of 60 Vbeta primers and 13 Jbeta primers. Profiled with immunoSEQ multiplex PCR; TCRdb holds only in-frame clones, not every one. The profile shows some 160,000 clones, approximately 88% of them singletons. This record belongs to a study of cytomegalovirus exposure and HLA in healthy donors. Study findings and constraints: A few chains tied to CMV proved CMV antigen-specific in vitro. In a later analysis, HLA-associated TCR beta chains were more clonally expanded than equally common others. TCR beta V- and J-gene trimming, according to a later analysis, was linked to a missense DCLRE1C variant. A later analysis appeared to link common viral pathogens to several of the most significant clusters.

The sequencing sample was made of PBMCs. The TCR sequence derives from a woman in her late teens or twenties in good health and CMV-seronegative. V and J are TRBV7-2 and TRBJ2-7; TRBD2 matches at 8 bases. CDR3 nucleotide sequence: TGTGCCAGCAGCTTTAGGCGGGGGGTCGAGCAGTACTTC. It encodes CASSFRRGVEQYF.